The rows below give T cell receptor beta chains drawn from one sample of a study of T-cell memory formation after mild COVID-19. TCRdb re-analysed the 5' RACE reads in MiXCR, keeping a single row per CDR3 protein. The top ten hold roughly 14% of the sample, which has a few hundred thousand distinct CDR3 sequences, 25% to 30% seen once. Material: PBMCs or a T cell subset sorted from them (not recorded which). These receptors came from an adult woman who had mild COVID-19 (a few samples of this study predate the infection). Cell type and time point are not known. The CDR3 runs from the conserved cysteine through the conserved F or W. The D gene is left open where the match is weak. Clone size is stated in some rows and not others, as once, few, many or a class when expanded.

V gene,clone size,J gene,D gene,CDR3 protein,CDR3 DNA
TRBV20-1,once,TRBJ1-4,.,CSARDAGEVEKLFF,TGCAGTGCTAGAGATGCAGGGGAGGTGGAAAAACTGTTTTTT
TRBV7-9,few,TRBJ2-7,TRBD2,CASSSREGITYEQYF,TGTGCCAGCAGCTCCAGGGAGGGGATTACCTACGAGCAGTACTTC
TRBV5-1,few,TRBJ2-3,.,CASRVGETDTQYF,TGCGCCAGCAGAGTGGGGGAGACAGATACGCAGTATTTT
TRBV12-3/TRBV12-4,.,TRBJ2-1,TRBD2,CASSQREGPYNEQFF,TGTGCCAGCAGTCAGCGGGAGGGCCCCTACAATGAGCAGTTCTTC
TRBV23-1,.,TRBJ2-2,TRBD1,CASSQNPGTGNTGELFF,TGCGCCAGCAGTCAAAACCCCGGGACAGGGAACACCGGGGAGCTGTTTTTT
TRBV20-1,.,TRBJ2-1,TRBD1,CSARDTRDRGAHEQFF,TGCAGTGCTAGGGATACTCGGGACAGGGGGGCTCATGAGCAGTTCTTC
TRBV20-1,.,TRBJ2-2,TRBD2,CSASWRGDTGELFF,TGCAGTGCTAGCTGGCGGGGGGACACCGGGGAGCTGTTTTTT
TRBV6-5,few,TRBJ2-1,.,CASSYSMVTAYNEQFF,TGTGCCAGCAGTTACTCGATGGTGACAGCCTACAATGAGCAGTTCTTC
TRBV29-1,few,TRBJ2-1,TRBD2,CSTRTSGSYEQFF,TGCAGCACTAGGACTAGCGGGAGCTATGAGCAGTTCTTC
TRBV20-1,once,TRBJ2-7,.,CSAGLANAHYEQYF,TGCAGTGCTGGGCTAGCGAATGCTCACTACGAGCAGTACTTC
TRBV6-5,.,TRBJ2-1,.,CASSSRGANSYNEQFF,TGTGCCAGCAGCTCCCGGGGGGCGAACTCCTACAATGAGCAGTTCTTC
TRBV7-3,.,TRBJ2-6,.,CASSLEGNVLTF,TGTGCCAGCAGCTTGGAGGGCAACGTCCTGACTTTC
TRBV5-1,.,TRBJ2-7,TRBD1,CASSRNFGTGSYEQYF,TGCGCCAGCAGCCGGAATTTTGGGACAGGGTCCTACGAGCAGTACTTC
TRBV24-1,many,TRBJ2-1,TRBD1,CATSDYRQGLSSYNEQFF,TGTGCCACCAGTGATTATCGACAGGGATTGAGCTCCTACAATGAGCAGTTCTTC
TRBV6-1,few,TRBJ1-2,TRBD1,CASKPGQGAGYTF,TGTGCCAGCAAACCGGGACAGGGGGCTGGCTACACCTTC
TRBV5-1,.,TRBJ2-7,.,CASSLTFAGPYEQYF,TGCGCCAGCAGCTTAACCTTTGCAGGGCCCTACGAGCAGTACTTC
TRBV2,few,TRBJ2-2,TRBD2,CASSDSAGTSGTGELFF,TGTGCCAGCAGTGACTCGGCCGGGACTAGTGGGACCGGGGAGCTGTTTTTT
TRBV4-1,.,TRBJ1-1,.,CASSQGRLEAFF,TGCGCCAGCAGCCAAGGCAGATTAGAAGCTTTCTTT
TRBV4-1,.,TRBJ2-5,TRBD2,CASSQEIPLAGSGETQYF,TGCGCCAGCAGCCAAGAAATTCCCCTAGCGGGAAGCGGTGAGACCCAGTACTTC
TRBV6-2/TRBV6-3,.,TRBJ1-2,TRBD1,CASSYQSLTGEGYGYTF,TGTGCCAGCAGTTACCAATCCTTGACAGGGGAAGGCTATGGCTACACCTTC
TRBV9,.,TRBJ2-2,.,CASSVVSTGPTNTGELFF,TGTGCCAGCAGCGTAGTCAGCACAGGGCCTACGAACACCGGGGAGCTGTTTTTT
TRBV4-2,few,TRBJ2-7,TRBD2,CASSHGLVGVSEQYF,TGTGCCAGCAGCCACGGACTAGTTGGAGTATCCGAGCAGTACTTC
TRBV28,many,TRBJ2-7,.,CASSLGGTSYEQYF,TGTGCCAGCAGTTTAGGGGGAACCTCCTACGAGCAGTACTTC
TRBV3-1,few,TRBJ2-7,.,CASSQEGIAANSYEQYF,TGTGCCAGCAGCCAAGAGGGGATAGCGGCGAACTCCTACGAGCAGTACTTC
TRBV4-3,few,TRBJ2-3,TRBD2,CASSQDPLAGSTDTQYF,TGCGCCAGCAGCCAAGACCCACTAGCGGGAAGCACAGATACGCAGTATTTT
TRBV7-2,few,TRBJ2-1,TRBD2,CASSLRASGRAEVEQFF,TGTGCCAGCAGCTTACGGGCTAGCGGGAGGGCGGAGGTTGAGCAGTTCTTC
TRBV25-1,.,TRBJ1-1,.,CASSESAMNTEAFF,TGTGCCAGCAGTGAATCGGCGATGAACACTGAAGCTTTCTTT
TRBV24-1,.,TRBJ2-3,.,CATSQAASDTQYF,TGTGCCACCAGTCAAGCGGCCTCAGATACGCAGTATTTT
TRBV4-1,few,TRBJ1-1,.,CASSQAGSGNTEAFF,TGCGCCAGCAGCCAAGCCGGGAGCGGGAACACTGAAGCTTTCTTT
TRBV6-5,.,TRBJ2-5,TRBD1,CASRLDRVETQYF,TGTGCCAGCAGATTGGACAGGGTAGAGACCCAGTACTTC
TRBV24-1,few,TRBJ2-4,.,CATLLGTSKNIQYF,TGTGCCACCCTCTTAGGGACAAGCAAAAACATTCAGTACTTC
TRBV2,few,TRBJ2-5,.,CASTRGTFQETQYF,TGTGCCAGCACTAGGGGGACTTTCCAAGAGACCCAGTACTTC
TRBV7-6,few,TRBJ2-6,.,CASSLDPPGDSGANVLTF,TGTGCCAGCAGCTTAGACCCGCCGGGAGACTCTGGGGCCAACGTCCTGACTTTC
TRBV11-2,.,TRBJ1-2,.,CASSLGDTRGNYGYTF,TGTGCCAGCAGCTTAGGGGACACAAGGGGGAACTATGGCTACACCTTC
TRBV6-5,few,TRBJ2-3,.,CASSTGSTDTQYF,TGTGCCAGCAGTACAGGGAGCACAGATACGCAGTATTTT
TRBV5-1,.,TRBJ2-3,TRBD2,CASSPRLAGGPTDTQYF,TGCGCCAGCAGCCCCCGCCTAGCGGGAGGGCCGACAGATACGCAGTATTTT
TRBV30,few,TRBJ2-3,.,CAWSPGGADTQYF,TGTGCCTGGAGTCCCGGAGGGGCAGATACGCAGTATTTT
TRBV20-1,few,TRBJ1-6,.,CSATGSSYNSPLHF,TGCAGTGCAACAGGGAGCTCCTATAATTCACCCCTCCACTTT
TRBV27,.,TRBJ2-7,TRBD2,CASSFGTSGTEQYF,TGTGCCAGCAGTTTTGGGACTAGCGGGACGGAGCAGTACTTC
TRBV2,.,TRBJ2-5,TRBD2,CASSEYGGGATTQYF,TGTGCCAGCAGTGAATATGGCGGGGGGGCCACGACCCAGTACTTC
TRBV9,.,TRBJ2-5,.,CASSVEVRGETQYF,TGTGCCAGCAGCGTAGAAGTAAGGGGGGAGACCCAGTACTTC
TRBV7-2,once,TRBJ1-5,.,CASSQHNSNQPQHF,TGTGCCAGTTCACAGCACAATAGCAATCAGCCCCAGCATTTT
TRBV12-3/TRBV12-4,.,TRBJ1-2,.,CASSLGGYYTF,TGTGCCAGCAGTTTGGGGGGCTACTACACCTTC
TRBV7-2,few,TRBJ2-3,.,CASSWIERDTQYF,TGTGCCAGCAGCTGGATTGAGCGGGATACGCAGTATTTT
TRBV15,.,TRBJ2-7,.,CATSRLGLEQYF,TGTGCCACCAGCAGATTGGGTCTCGAGCAGTACTTC
TRBV9,few,TRBJ2-3,TRBD2,CASSVGDGRGTDTQYF,TGTGCCAGCAGCGTAGGGGACGGGAGGGGCACAGATACGCAGTATTTT
TRBV5-1,few,TRBJ1-2,.,CASSLNRGEDGYTF,TGCGCCAGCAGCTTGAACCGAGGGGAGGATGGCTACACCTTC
TRBV6-1,.,TRBJ1-2,.,CASSVNKNYGYTF,TGTGCCAGCAGTGTTAACAAGAACTATGGCTACACCTTC
TRBV7-9,few,TRBJ2-1,.,CASSLAPGDYEQFF,TGTGCCAGCAGCTTGGCCCCGGGAGACTATGAGCAGTTCTTC
TRBV7-9,.,TRBJ2-2,TRBD1,CASSLRDRGYTGELFF,TGTGCCAGCAGCCTAAGGGACAGGGGTTACACCGGGGAGCTGTTTTTT
TRBV20-1,.,TRBJ2-7,.,CSARDNPNYEQYF,TGCAGTGCTAGAGATAACCCAAACTACGAGCAGTACTTC
TRBV11-2,few,TRBJ1-1,.,CASSLVAWTEAFF,TGTGCCAGCAGCTTAGTGGCATGGACTGAAGCTTTCTTT